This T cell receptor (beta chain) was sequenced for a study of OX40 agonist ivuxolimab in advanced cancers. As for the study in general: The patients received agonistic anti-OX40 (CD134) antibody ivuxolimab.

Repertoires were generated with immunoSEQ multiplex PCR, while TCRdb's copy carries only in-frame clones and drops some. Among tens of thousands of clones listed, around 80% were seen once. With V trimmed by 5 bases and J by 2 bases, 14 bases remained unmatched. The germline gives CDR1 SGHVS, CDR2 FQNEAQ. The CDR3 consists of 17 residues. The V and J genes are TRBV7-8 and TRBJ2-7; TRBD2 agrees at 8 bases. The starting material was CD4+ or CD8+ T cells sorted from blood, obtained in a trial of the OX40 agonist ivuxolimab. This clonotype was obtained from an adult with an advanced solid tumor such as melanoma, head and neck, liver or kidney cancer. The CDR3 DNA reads TGTGCCAGCAGCACCAGAAAGGCGCGGGGGGTACCCTACGAGCAGTACTTC. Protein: CASSTRKARGVPYEQYF. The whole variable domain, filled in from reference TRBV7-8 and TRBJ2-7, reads GAGVSQSPRYKVAKRGQDVALRCDPISGHVSLFWYQQALGQGPEFLTYFQNEAQLDKSGLPSDRFFAERPEGSVSTLKIQRTQQEDSAVYLCASSTRKARGVPYEQYFGPGTRLTVT.